Reported below is one TCR beta chain. The antigen is unknown. The sample is drawn from a study of PD-1 blockade in classical Hodgkin lymphoma. Points from the study as a whole: A significant rise in TCR diversity was seen by C4D1 for CD4+ cells but not for CD8+ cells. What drove the repertoire differences, possibly disease activity or prior therapy, has not been defined.

The V segment lost 0 bases and the J segment 8 bases; nucleotides outside the gene matches: 8. From germline, CDR1 is SGHKS and CDR2 YYEKEE (reference sequence). This CDR3 has 15 residues. Every patient experienced relapse after autologous stem cell transplantation, and brentuximab vedotin exposure varied. Complete response, partial response or progressive disease made up the best responses. Clones were read by immunoSEQ multiplex PCR, and TCRdb kept only the in-frame ones, dropping some. This sample carries under 100,000 clones, over 80% of them seen once, and the ten largest clones take 10% to 15%.

Specimen: peripheral blood mononuclear cells (PBMCs), collected at baseline. This sequence was found in a human donor with classical Hodgkin lymphoma. The chain combines TRBV5-5 with TRBJ1-2, with TRBD1 identical over 9 bases. The CDR3 reads CASSLVGTGPGGYTF. The CDR3 coding sequence is TGTGCCAGCAGCTTGGTGGGGACAGGGCCTGGCGGCTACACCTTC. The full variable domain, completed using reference TRBV5-5 and TRBJ1-2, is DAGVTQSPTHLIKTRGQQVTLRCSPISGHKSVSWYQQVLGQGPQFIFQYYEKEERGRGNFPDRFSARQFPNYSSELNVNALLLGDSALYLCASSLVGTGPGGYTFGSGTRLTVV.